This TCR beta chain originates from a study of shared clonotypes between healthy human individuals. Study-level results: Clonotypes not shared had lower generation probabilities than those common to all four donors. Large depth notwithstanding, sorted-subset sequencing proved incomplete by rarefaction.

The CDR3 totals 16 residues. V lost 4 bases and J 0 bases, leaving 16 bases between the germline ends. The germline CDR1 and CDR2 sequences are KGHSH and LQKENI. Remarks on this clone: The target antigen is unknown.

Authors' data handling: Sequence data from immunoSEQ were junction-only and lacked quality scores; consequently, filtering differed. Generated by immunoSEQ multiplex PCR, the TCRdb table keeps only in-frame clones and is missing some. The V and J calls and the clone size are those of that table, but D and trimming were determined from the DNA. The table includes millions of clones, 85% to 95% detected once. J is TRBJ2-7 and V is TRBV18; D might be TRBD1 (6 bases). This sequence was found in a man aged 18 to 29 in good health. Material: naive CD4+ T cells sorted from blood. The sample's subset: CD45RA+ positively selected. The CDR3 coding sequence is TGTGCCAGCTCACTATACGGGACAATGAGCTCCTACGAGCAGTACTTC. Translated, it gives CASSLYGTMSSYEQYF.